This entry features one T cell receptor beta chain sequence. CDR1 and CDR2 from the germline V gene are MGHDK and SYGVNS. The CDR3 has 16 residues. V trimming: 2 bases; J trimming: 7 bases; junction bases outside the gene matches: 9. This specimen belongs to a study of cytomegalovirus exposure and HLA in healthy donors. Study background: The study placed less than 90% of its approximately 400 genotyped donors in the Caucasian-associated ancestry cluster.

Primers included in the PCR were 60 Vbeta and 13 Jbeta primers. TCRdb's copy holds only in-frame clones and misses some; the assay was immunoSEQ multiplex PCR. This table has more than 200,000 clones, 75% to 80% appearing once. The V and J genes are TRBV25-1 and TRBJ2-2; 8 positions agree with TRBD1. This TCR derives from a male donor in good health and CMV-seronegative. Sequencing was carried out using PBMCs. The CDR3 DNA reads TGTGCCAGCAGTGAACCGGGAACAGGGGGATTCGGGGAGCTGTTTTTT. Translating gives CASSEPGTGGFGELFF.